What follows are 3 T cell receptor beta chains derived from one specimen sequenced in a study of shared clonotypes between healthy human individuals (dated by TCRdb to about 2020). The method behind the library was the immunoSEQ multiplex PCR assay. The table was pulled from immuneACCESS by TCRdb, which kept in-frame rearrangements only. Such tables lose some clones; where checked, under half of the loss comes from unresolved V genes, and the rest has no known cause. For this sample there are 400,000 to 600,000 clones; about 76% appear just once. Roughly an eighth of the sample is in the top ten clones. Sequenced sample: PBMCs. The receptors shown here come from a woman between 40 and 55 years old in good health. Some clones in this sample may be carry-over from other donors' samples.

The chain links TRBV28 to TRBJ2-7, with 10 bases fitting TRBD1. Per germline, CDR1 MDHEN and CDR2 SYDVKM. The CDR3 sequence is 14 residues long. Trimming removed 5 bases from V and 6 bases from J; junction bases left unmatched: 7. The CDR3 region is CASSQDRGAIEQYF. The CDR3 DNA sequence: TGTGCCAGCAGTCAGGACAGGGGGGCCATCGAGCAGTACTTC.

This clone was counted between two and nine times. The chain employs TRBV7-9 and TRBJ2-7; TRBD1 might be the D (6 bases). This CDR3 comprises 12 residues. Trimming stripped 5 bases from V and 6 bases from J, with 11 bases between. The germline gives CDR1 SEHNR, CDR2 FQNEAQ (reference sequence). The CDR3 DNA follows: TGTGCCAGCAGCGTGGACAGCCTCGAGCAGTACTTC. This encodes CASSVDSLEQYF. Complete variable domain (other parts from reference TRBV7-9 and TRBJ2-7): DTGVSQNPRHKITKRGQNVTFRCDPISEHNRLYWYRQTLGQGPEFLTYFQNEAQLEKSRLLSDRFSAERPKGSFSTLEIQRTEQGDSAMYLCASSVDSLEQYFGPGTRLTVT.

This rearrangement joins TRBV27 to TRBJ1-1; tentative D call: TRBD1 (6 bases). From germline, CDR1 is MNHEY and CDR2 SMNVEV (reference sequence). This CDR3 comprises 12 residues. The V and J ends lost 7 bases and 11 bases respectively, with 17 bases between them. The CDR3 nucleotides are TGTGCCAGCAAGCCCTGGGGGCGCTCGGCTTTCTTT. Translating it yields CASKPWGRSAFF.